The 8 T cell receptor beta chains listed next were all sequenced from one sample in a study of T cells in Graves' hyperthyroidism and ophthalmopathy. It was RNA transcripts that yielded the amplified TCR beta CDR3 regions. With the HTBI primer set, the TCR CDR3 went through a first round of RT-PCR. TCRdb fed the multiplex PCR reads into MiXCR, producing one record per CDR3 protein. The data contain 300,000 to 450,000 distinct CDR3 sequences, about 14% of them singletons. Source material: blood. All receptors come from a woman between 25 and 40 years old with Graves' ophthalmopathy.

At least ten counts were recorded for this clonotype. The chain has TRBV24-1 and TRBJ2-5; D may be TRBD2 (5 bases). In germline, CDR1 is KGHDR, CDR2 SFDVKD. Trimming took off 4 bases at V and 7 bases at J, with 15 bases between the two ends. The CDR3 runs to 14 residues. The CDR3 protein is CATSDPGNYGTQYF. Written as DNA, the CDR3 is TGTGCCACCAGTGACCCCGGGAACTATGGGACCCAGTACTTC.

This clonotype has more than one count but fewer than ten. This chain joins TRBV19 and TRBJ2-7; D might be TRBD1 (6 bases). CDR1 and CDR2 (germline): LNHDA, SQIVND (reference sequence). The CDR3 consists of 15 residues. V gave up 4 bases and J gave up 0 bases, with 13 bases separating them. The CDR3 DNA follows: TGTGCCAGTAGTACCGGACAGTCCCACTCCTACGAGCAGTACTTC. As protein: CASSTGQSHSYEQYF.

On this clonotype itself: Its ends do not fully match the called genes, so a read error is possible. The chain joins TRBV5-1 to TRBJ1-1; possibly TRBD1 for D (5 bases). Germline assignment: CDR1 SGHRS and CDR2 YFSETQ. The CDR3 totals 14 residues. The CDR3 loop reads CASRWEDGGSEASF. CDR3 DNA sequence: TGCGCCAGCCGCTGGGAAGATGGGGGGTCTGAAGCTTCCTTT.

Many counts were recorded for this clonotype. This chain links TRBV6-1 with TRBJ1-1; D remains unclear. Germline-derived CDR1 and CDR2 are MNHNS and SASEGT. Trimming took 10 bases from V and 1 from J, leaving 7 bases between them. The CDR3 is 11 residues long. This CDR3 reads CATGKNTEAFF. The CDR3 DNA follows: TGTGCCACCGGGAAGAACACTGAAGCTTTCTTT.

This clonotype was observed at least ten times. V and J are TRBV2 and TRBJ2-3; D gene ambiguous. The V end was cut by 6 bases, the J end by 0 bases, with 16 bases between. Germline assignment: CDR1 SNHLY and CDR2 FYNNEI. CDR3 length: 16 amino acids. This CDR3 is CASSSLAGTSTDTQYF. CDR3 coding DNA: TGTGCCAGCAGCTCTTTGGCTGGAACTAGCACAGATACGCAGTATTTT.

There are many counts of this clonotype. This chain joins TRBV5-1 and TRBJ2-2, with D perhaps matching TRBD1 (5 bases). Looked up from germline, CDR1 is SGHRS and CDR2 is YFSETQ. This CDR3 has 14 residues. V lost 4 bases, J lost 7 bases, and 14 bases lay in between. CDR3 sequence reads: CASSSFQGSGELFF. CDR3 sequence (DNA): TGCGCCAGCAGCAGCTTCCAGGGTAGCGGGGAGCTGTTTTTT.

This clonotype was counted at least ten times. This sequence joins TRBV9 and TRBJ1-6, with TRBD1 identical over 7 bases. Germline loops: CDR1 SGDLS, CDR2 YYNGEE. This CDR3 contains 14 residues. V was clipped by 2 bases and J by 9 bases; unmatched bases: 5. CDR3 sequence: CASSVRDSSSPLHF. CDR3 nucleotides: TGTGCCAGCAGCGTCCGGGACAGCAGTTCACCCCTCCACTTT. Full variable domain (missing parts from reference TRBV9 and TRBJ1-6): DSGVTQTPKHLITATGQRVTLRCSPRSGDLSVYWYQQSLDQGLQFLIQYYNGEERAKGNILERFSAQQFPDLHSELNLSSLELGDSALYFCASSVRDSSSPLHFGNGTRLTVT.

In its sample, this clonotype was seen many times. This chain links TRBV5-5 with TRBJ2-2; 12 bases map to TRBD2. The V and J ends lost 3 bases and 7 bases, in that order; junction bases with no gene match: 4. Germline CDR1 reads SGHKS; CDR2 reads YYEKEE (reference sequence). The CDR3 has 15 amino acids. The CDR3: CASSSSGGAGGELFF. The CDR3 DNA sequence: TGTGCCAGCAGCTCTAGCGGGGGGGCCGGCGGGGAGCTGTTTTTT.